Reported below is one TCR beta chain. These data are taken from a study of T cell responses to AZD1222 COVID-19 vaccine. Turning to the study itself: Second-dose schedules of about 4 or about 12 weeks were combined.

The V gene's germline CDR1 is SGHNT and CDR2 YENEEA. The CDR3 length is 14 residues. Trimming removed 5 bases from V and 2 bases from J, with 10 bases in between. Measured with immunoSEQ multiplex PCR; TCRdb has only the in-frame clones, and not every one. Of 90,000 to 150,000 clones listed, around 90% were seen once; the top ten hold around 8%. The material sequenced was peripheral blood, taken on day 0 of AZD1222 vaccination. The chain combines TRBV11-3 with TRBJ2-1; D is uncertain. This TCR was sampled from an adult in good health. The CDR3 bases are TGTGCCAGCAGCCATGGTGGGGCCTACAATGAGCAGTTCTTC. It codes for CASSHGGAYNEQFF.